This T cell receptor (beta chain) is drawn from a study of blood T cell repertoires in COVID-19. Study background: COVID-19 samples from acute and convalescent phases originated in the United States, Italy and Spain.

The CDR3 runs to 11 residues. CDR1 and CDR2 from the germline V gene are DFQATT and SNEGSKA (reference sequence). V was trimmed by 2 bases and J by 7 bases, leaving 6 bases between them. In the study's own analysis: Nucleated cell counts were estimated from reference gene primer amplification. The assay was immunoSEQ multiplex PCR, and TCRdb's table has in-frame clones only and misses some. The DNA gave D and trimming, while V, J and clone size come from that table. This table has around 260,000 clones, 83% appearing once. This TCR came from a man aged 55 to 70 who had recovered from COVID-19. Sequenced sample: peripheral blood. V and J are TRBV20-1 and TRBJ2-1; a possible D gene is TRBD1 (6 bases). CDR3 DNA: TGCAGTGCTAGAAGGGGGAATGAGCAGTTCTTC. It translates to CSARRGNEQFF.